The rows below give T cell receptor beta chains drawn from one sample of a study of monozygotic twins with inflammatory bowel disease. TCRdb re-called the 5' RACE reads and shows each CDR3 protein once, DNA omitted. The repertoire table contains some 440,000 distinct CDR3 sequences. The sequenced sample was blood. These receptors all stem from a human donor with ulcerative colitis or Crohn's disease, or a healthy co-twin of an affected twin (not recorded which). Each CDR3 is given with its conserved first and last residue.

CDR3 | J | V
CASSLSRGQGAGELFF | TRBJ2-2 | TRBV5-1
CASRPGGPGPQYF | TRBJ2-7 | TRBV12-3/TRBV12-4
CASSHADTQYF | TRBJ2-3 | TRBV14
CSARSNTEAFF | TRBJ1-1 | TRBV20-1
CASSQRLALGNIQYF | TRBJ2-4 | TRBV4-2
CASSLMGTELTGELFF | TRBJ2-2 | TRBV12-3/TRBV12-4
CSASAPVAGGNEQFF | TRBJ2-1 | TRBV20-1
CASSQDGGGSFNEKLFF | TRBJ1-4 | TRBV4-1
CASSPIAGGITDTQYF | TRBJ2-3 | TRBV7-2
CASSPKGSGGYEQYF | TRBJ2-7 | TRBV6-1
CASSITGVMGNQPQHF | TRBJ1-5 | TRBV19
CASSLGLAGGREQFF | TRBJ2-1 | TRBV7-8
CASRPLGSYEQYF | TRBJ2-7 | TRBV27
CASINRGVGEAFF | TRBJ1-1 | TRBV6-2/TRBV6-3
CASTRLAGDQETQYF | TRBJ2-5 | TRBV7-2
CASSPGQGLNMQYF | TRBJ2-4 | TRBV27
CASSYTMGGGNTEAFF | TRBJ1-1 | TRBV6-2/TRBV6-3
CAIGTTPTFGTGELFF | TRBJ2-2 | TRBV10-3
CASSPSGPPYEQYF | TRBJ2-7 | TRBV7-2
CASSQGRTSLYNEQFF | TRBJ2-1 | TRBV4-1
CASSEGRQGQYF | TRBJ2-5 | TRBV6-1
CASTTLAGEPDTQYF | TRBJ2-3 | TRBV25-1
CASSFWRGRGDTQYF | TRBJ2-3 | TRBV12-3/TRBV12-4
CASSQTTTGEQYF | TRBJ2-7 | TRBV3-1
CASSLRPQGTGELFF | TRBJ2-2 | TRBV7-3
CSVAGTYNEQFF | TRBJ2-1 | TRBV29-1
CASSQVADFETQYF | TRBJ2-5 | TRBV4-1
CASSLFGTQVGNEQFF | TRBJ2-1 | TRBV7-3
CSSKGLAGNEQFF | TRBJ2-1 | TRBV29-1
CSAKPGLSTDTQYF | TRBJ2-3 | TRBV20-1
CASSNGGSNQPQHF | TRBJ1-5 | TRBV6-1
CSAGDSSYEQYF | TRBJ2-7 | TRBV29-1
CASSVGQTYEQYF | TRBJ2-7 | TRBV7-2
CSARDQPGPEQFF | TRBJ2-1 | TRBV20-1
CASSASLAGETQYF | TRBJ2-5 | TRBV5-5
CAIMPGTSGTREQYF | TRBJ2-7 | TRBV28
CAISPGLAGNQYF | TRBJ2-7 | TRBV10-3
CASSLLHSGTSGDLAYNEQFF | TRBJ2-1 | TRBV11-1
CSARGARNTGELFF | TRBJ2-2 | TRBV20-1
CSARGGGWDSPLHF | TRBJ1-6 | TRBV20-1
CASSYRSPGDYVAEAFF | TRBJ1-1 | TRBV6-5
CSASPPGTGYEQYF | TRBJ2-7 | TRBV20-1
CASSDSGRYWETIYF | TRBJ1-3 | TRBV6-4
CATSSGRMPVLTQYF | TRBJ2-3 | TRBV24-1
CASSPPGGGGTEAFF | TRBJ1-1 | TRBV18
CSARPAGLYEQYF | TRBJ2-7 | TRBV20-1
CSAQTSGSYNEQFF | TRBJ2-1 | TRBV20-1
CASSQESGRAGNEQFF | TRBJ2-1 | TRBV4-3
CSVRQTRNTEAFF | TRBJ1-1 | TRBV29-1
CSAWDYSTHTQYF | TRBJ2-3 | TRBV20-1
CSVGGTGTYEQYF | TRBJ2-7 | TRBV29-1
CASSLGQTGARLANEQFF | TRBJ2-1 | TRBV11-2
CSARRGGTEAFF | TRBJ1-1 | TRBV20-1
CASRPAVGRAETQYF | TRBJ2-5 | TRBV12-3/TRBV12-4
CASRGLAGYVQFF | TRBJ2-1 | TRBV27
CASSVQGRAYEQYF | TRBJ2-7 | TRBV6-1
CASSLGRGPSTDTQYF | TRBJ2-3 | TRBV5-1